This record covers a single TCR beta chain. Its antigen is currently unknown. The CDR3 totals 15 residues. Germline loops: CDR1 SEHNR, CDR2 FQNEAQ (reference sequence). V trimming: 2 bases; J trimming: 5 bases; junction bases outside the gene matches: 9. This specimen comes from a study of vaccination effects on CD4 cells after COVID-19. Sequencing used immunoSEQ multiplex PCR; TCRdb keeps in-frame clones, though not all of them. The sample includes some 36,000 clones, 65% to 70% of them seen just once. Whole-study results and caveats: The study dataset contains few convalescent patients and includes no early post-infection timepoints.

With roughly 10 days of culture completed, CD4+ T cells were isolated. On day 3 and again on day 7, half the medium was replaced with IL-2 medium. The chain joins TRBV7-9 to TRBJ2-7, with 7 positions matching TRBD2. The sample in question was CD4+ T cells from PBMCs cultured without peptide, obtained before COVID-19 vaccination. This clonotype originated in a human donor who received a COVID-19 vaccine. The chain's CDR3 is CASSLREAGAHEQYF. CDR3 coding DNA: TGTGCCAGCAGCTTAAGGGAGGCGGGAGCCCACGAGCAGTACTTC.